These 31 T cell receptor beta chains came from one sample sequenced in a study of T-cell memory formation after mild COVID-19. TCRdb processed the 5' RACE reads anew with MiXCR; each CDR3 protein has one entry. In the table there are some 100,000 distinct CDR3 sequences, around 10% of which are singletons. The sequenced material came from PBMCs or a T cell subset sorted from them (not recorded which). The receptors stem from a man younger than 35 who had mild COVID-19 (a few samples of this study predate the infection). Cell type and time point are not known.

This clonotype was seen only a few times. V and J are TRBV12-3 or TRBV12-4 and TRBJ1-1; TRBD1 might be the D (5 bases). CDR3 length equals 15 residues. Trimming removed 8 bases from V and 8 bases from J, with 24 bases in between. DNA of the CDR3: TGTGCCAGCTCACTGGGGCCGGGACCCGTATCGGAAGCTTTCTTT. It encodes CASSLGPGPVSEAFF.

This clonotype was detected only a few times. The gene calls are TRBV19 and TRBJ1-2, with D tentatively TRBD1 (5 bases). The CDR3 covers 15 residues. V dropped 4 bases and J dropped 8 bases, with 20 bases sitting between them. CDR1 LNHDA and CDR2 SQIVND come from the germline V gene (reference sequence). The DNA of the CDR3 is TGTGCCAGTAGTAACCGGGCCCCGCTGTCAGGGGGCTACACCTTC. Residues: CASSNRAPLSGGYTF.

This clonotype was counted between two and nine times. CDR3: CASSFVGLKGTEAFF. In DNA, the CDR3 is TGTGCCAGCAGTTTTGTTGGGCTGAAGGGCACTGAAGCTTTCTTT. The J gene is TRBJ1-1, the V gene TRBV27, with D uncertain. The CDR3 covers 15 residues. V lost 3 bases, J lost 4 bases, and 15 bases lay in between. Germline CDR1 MNHEY, CDR2 SMNVEV (reference sequence).

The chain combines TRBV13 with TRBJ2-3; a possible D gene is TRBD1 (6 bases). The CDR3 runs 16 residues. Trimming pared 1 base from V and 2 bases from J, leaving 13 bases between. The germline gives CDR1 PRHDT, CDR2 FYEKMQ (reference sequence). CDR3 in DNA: TGTGCCAGCAGCTTAGTAGGGGGTGCCCTCACAGATACGCAGTATTTT. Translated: CASSLVGGALTDTQYF.

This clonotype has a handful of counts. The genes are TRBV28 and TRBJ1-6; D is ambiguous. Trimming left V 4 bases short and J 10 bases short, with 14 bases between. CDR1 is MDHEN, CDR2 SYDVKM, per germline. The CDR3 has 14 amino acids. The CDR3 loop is CASSSTRGWSPLHF. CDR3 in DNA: TGTGCCAGCAGTTCGACCCGTGGGTGGTCACCCCTCCACTTT. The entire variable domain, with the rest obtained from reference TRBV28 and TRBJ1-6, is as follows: DVKVTQSSRYLVKRTGEKVFLECVQDMDHENMFWYRQDPGLGLRLIYFSYDVKMKEKGDIPEGYSVSREKKERFSLILESASTNQTSMYLCASSSTRGWSPLHFGNGTRLTVT.

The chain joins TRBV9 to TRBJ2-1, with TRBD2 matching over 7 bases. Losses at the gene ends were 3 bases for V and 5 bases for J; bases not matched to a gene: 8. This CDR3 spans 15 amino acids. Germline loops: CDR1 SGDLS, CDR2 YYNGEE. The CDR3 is CASSAVSGVNNEQFF. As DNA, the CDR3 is TGTGCCAGCAGCGCCGTGAGCGGGGTCAACAATGAGCAGTTCTTC.

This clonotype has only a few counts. CDR3 in DNA: TGCAGCGCTGAGACAGGAGCTTGGGCACCAAACACTGAAGCTTTCTTT. It is translated as CSAETGAWAPNTEAFF. The V gene is TRBV29-1, the J gene TRBJ1-1; TRBD1 is a possible D gene (6 bases). V lost 7 bases and J lost 2, with 23 bases in between. This CDR3 has 16 amino acids. The germline gives CDR1 SQVTM, CDR2 ANQGSEA.

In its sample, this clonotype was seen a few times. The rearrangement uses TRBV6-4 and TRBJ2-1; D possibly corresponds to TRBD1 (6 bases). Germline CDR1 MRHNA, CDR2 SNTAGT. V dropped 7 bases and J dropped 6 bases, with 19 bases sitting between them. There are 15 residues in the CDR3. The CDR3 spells CASTPGAGVGNEQFF. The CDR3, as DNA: TGTGCCAGCACCCCTGGGGCAGGGGTGGGCAATGAGCAGTTCTTC.

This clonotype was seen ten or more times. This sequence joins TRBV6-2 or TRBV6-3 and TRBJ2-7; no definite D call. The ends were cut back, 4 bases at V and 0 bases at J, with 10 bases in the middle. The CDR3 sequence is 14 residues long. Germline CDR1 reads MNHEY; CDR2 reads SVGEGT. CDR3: CASSSRTDSYEQYF. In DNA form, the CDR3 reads TGTGCCAGCAGTTCCCGGACGGACTCCTACGAGCAGTACTTC.

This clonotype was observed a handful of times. The CDR3 DNA is TGTGCCAGTGGCCCTCAGGCTTCGGGGGAATACGAGCAGTACTTC. This codes for CASGPQASGEYEQYF. J is TRBJ2-7 and V is TRBV19; D may be TRBD2 (6 bases). V lost 8 bases and J 4 bases, leaving 21 bases between the germline ends. The CDR3 loop spans 15 amino acids. From germline, CDR1 is LNHDA and CDR2 SQIVND (reference sequence).

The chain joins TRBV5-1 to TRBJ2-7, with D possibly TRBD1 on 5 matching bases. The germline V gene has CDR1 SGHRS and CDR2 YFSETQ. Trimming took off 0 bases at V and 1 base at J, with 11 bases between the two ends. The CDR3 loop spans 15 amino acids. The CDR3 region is CASSLATGPSYEQYV. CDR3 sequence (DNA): TGCGCCAGCAGCTTGGCCACAGGTCCGTCCTACGAGCAGTACGTC.

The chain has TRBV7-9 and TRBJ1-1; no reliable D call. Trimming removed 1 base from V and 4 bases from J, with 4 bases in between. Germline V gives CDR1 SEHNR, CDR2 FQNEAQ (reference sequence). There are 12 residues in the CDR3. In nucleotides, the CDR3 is TGTGCCAGCAGCTTAGTACTCACTGAAGCTTTCTTT. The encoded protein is CASSLVLTEAFF.

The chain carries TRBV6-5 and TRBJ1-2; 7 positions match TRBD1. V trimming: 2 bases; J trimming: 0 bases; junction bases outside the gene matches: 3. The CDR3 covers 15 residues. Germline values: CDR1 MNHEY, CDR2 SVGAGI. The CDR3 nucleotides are TGTGCCAGCAGTTACCTGGGACAGACTAACTATGGCTACACCTTC. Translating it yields CASSYLGQTNYGYTF.

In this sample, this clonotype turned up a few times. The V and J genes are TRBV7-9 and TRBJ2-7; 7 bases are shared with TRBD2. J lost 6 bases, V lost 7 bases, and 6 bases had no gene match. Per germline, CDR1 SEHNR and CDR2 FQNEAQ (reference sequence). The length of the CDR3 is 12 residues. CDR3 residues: CASTFGGGEQYF. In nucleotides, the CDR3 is TGTGCCAGCACCTTCGGCGGGGGCGAGCAGTACTTC.

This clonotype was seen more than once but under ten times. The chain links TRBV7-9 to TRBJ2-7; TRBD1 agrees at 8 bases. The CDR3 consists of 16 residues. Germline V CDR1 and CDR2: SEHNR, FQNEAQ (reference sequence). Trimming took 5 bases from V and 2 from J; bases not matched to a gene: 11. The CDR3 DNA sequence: TGTGCCAGCAGCGCCACGACAGGGGAAGCCGCCTACGAGCAGTACGTC. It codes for CASSATTGEAAYEQYV.

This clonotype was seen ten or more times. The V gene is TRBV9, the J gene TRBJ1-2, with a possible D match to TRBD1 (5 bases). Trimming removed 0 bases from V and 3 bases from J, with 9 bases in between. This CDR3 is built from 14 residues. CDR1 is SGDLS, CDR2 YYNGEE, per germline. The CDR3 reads CASSVEGAYYGYTF. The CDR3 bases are TGTGCCAGCAGCGTAGAAGGGGCTTACTATGGCTACACCTTC.

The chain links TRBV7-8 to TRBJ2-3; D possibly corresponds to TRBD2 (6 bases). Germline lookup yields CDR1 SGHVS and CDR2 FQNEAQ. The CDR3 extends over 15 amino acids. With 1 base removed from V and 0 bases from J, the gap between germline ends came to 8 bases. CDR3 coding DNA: TGTGCCAGCAGCTTAGGCGGGATTAGCACAGATACGCAGTATTTT. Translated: CASSLGGISTDTQYF.

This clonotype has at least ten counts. CDR3 sequence: CASSYSYGNQETQYF. The CDR3, as DNA: TGTGCCAGCAGTTACTCCTACGGGAACCAAGAGACCCAGTACTTC. This chain uses TRBV6-5 with TRBJ2-5, with D perhaps matching TRBD2 (5 bases). The germline gives CDR1 MNHEY, CDR2 SVGAGI. The CDR3 spans 15 residues. With 0 bases removed from V and 0 bases from J, the gap between germline ends came to 8 bases.

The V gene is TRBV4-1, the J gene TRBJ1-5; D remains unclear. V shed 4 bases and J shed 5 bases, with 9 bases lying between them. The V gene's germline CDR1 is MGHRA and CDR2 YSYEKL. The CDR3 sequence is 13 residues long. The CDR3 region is CASSRNIYQPQHF. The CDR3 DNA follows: TGCGCCAGCAGCCGGAACATTTATCAGCCCCAGCATTTT.

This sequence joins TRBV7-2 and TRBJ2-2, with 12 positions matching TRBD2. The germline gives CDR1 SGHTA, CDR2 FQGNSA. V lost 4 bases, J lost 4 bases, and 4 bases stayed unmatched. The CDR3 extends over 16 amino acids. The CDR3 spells CASSSSGGAVTGELFF. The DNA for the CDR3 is TGTGCCAGCAGCTCTAGCGGGGGGGCCGTCACCGGGGAGCTGTTTTTT.

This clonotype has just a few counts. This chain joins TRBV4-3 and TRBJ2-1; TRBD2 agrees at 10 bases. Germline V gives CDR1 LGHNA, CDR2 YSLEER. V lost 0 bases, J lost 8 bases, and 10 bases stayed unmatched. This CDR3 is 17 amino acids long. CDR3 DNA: TGCGCCAGCAGCCAAGACCTTAGCGGGGGGCTGGTCGATGAGCAGTTCTTC. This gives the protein CASSQDLSGGLVDEQFF.

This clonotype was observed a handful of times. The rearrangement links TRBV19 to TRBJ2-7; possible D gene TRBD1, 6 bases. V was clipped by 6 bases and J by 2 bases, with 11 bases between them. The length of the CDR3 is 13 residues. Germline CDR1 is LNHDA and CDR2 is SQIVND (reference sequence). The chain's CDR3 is CASSPGQAYEQYF. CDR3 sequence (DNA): TGTGCCAGTAGCCCGGGACAAGCCTACGAGCAGTACTTC.

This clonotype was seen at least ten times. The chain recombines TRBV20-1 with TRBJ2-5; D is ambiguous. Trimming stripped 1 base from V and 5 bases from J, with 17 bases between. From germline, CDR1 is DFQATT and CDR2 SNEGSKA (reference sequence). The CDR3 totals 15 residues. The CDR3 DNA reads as TGCAGTGCTAGAGCTGTGGTTGAACAGTTGGAGACCCAGTACTTC. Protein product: CSARAVVEQLETQYF.

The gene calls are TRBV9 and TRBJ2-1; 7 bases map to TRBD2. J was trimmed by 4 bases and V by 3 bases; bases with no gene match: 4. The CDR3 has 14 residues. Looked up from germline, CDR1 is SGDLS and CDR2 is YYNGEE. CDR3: CASSDPGGYNEQFF. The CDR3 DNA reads TGTGCCAGCAGCGATCCGGGGGGATACAATGAGCAGTTCTTC.

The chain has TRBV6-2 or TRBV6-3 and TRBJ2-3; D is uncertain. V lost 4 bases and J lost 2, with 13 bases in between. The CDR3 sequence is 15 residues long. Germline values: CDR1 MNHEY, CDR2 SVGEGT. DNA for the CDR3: TGTGCCAGCAGTTCGGCAGGAATGCTCACAGATACGCAGTATTTT. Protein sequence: CASSSAGMLTDTQYF.

The CDR3 here is CASSVEWGQKTGELFF. The CDR3 DNA follows: TGTGCCAGCAGCGTTGAGTGGGGGCAAAAGACCGGGGAGCTGTTTTTT. The chain employs TRBV5-6 and TRBJ2-2; weak D call: TRBD1 (6 bases). The V gene lost 4 bases and the J gene lost 5 bases, with 18 bases spanning the gap. CDR1 and CDR2 (germline): SGHDT, YYEEEE. This CDR3 has 16 amino acids.

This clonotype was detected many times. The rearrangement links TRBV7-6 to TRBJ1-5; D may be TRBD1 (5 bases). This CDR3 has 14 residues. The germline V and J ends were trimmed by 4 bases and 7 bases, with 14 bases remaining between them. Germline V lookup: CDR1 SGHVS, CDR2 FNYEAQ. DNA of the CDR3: TGTGCCAGCAGCTCCGGGACGCCGGACCAGCCCCAGCATTTT. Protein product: CASSSGTPDQPQHF.

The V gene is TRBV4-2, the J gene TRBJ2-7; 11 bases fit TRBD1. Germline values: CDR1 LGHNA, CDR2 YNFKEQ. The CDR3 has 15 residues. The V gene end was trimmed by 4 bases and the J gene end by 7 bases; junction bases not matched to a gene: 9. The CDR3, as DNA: TGTGCCAGCAGCCCAAACATGGACAGGGGGCTTGAGCAGTACTTC. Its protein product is CASSPNMDRGLEQYF.

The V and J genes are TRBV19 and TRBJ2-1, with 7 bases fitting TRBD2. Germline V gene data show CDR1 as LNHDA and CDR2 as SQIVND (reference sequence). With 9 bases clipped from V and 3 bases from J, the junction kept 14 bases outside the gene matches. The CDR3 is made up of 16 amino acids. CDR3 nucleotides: TGTGCCAGCTCCCCGACGCTAGCGGACTACTACAATGAGCAGTTCTTC. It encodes CASSPTLADYYNEQFF. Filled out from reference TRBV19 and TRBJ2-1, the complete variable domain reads DGGITQSPKYLFRKEGQNVTLSCEQNLNHDAMYWYRQDPGQGLRLIYYSQIVNDFQKGDIAEGYSVSREKKESFPLTVTSAQKNPTAFYLCASSPTLADYYNEQFFGPGTRLTVL.

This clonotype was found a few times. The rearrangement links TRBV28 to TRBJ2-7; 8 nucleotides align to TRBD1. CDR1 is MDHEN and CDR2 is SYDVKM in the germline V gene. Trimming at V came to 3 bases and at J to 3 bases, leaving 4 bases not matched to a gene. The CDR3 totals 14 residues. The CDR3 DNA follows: TGTGCCAGCAGTTTGACAGGGGTACACTACGAGCAGTACGTC. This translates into CASSLTGVHYEQYV.

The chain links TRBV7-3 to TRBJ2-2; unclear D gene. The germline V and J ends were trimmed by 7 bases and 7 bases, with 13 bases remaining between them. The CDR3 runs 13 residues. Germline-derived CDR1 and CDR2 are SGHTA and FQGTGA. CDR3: CASTYSPNGELFF. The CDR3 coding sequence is TGTGCCAGCACCTACAGCCCGAACGGGGAGCTGTTTTTT. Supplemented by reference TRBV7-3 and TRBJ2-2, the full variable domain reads GAGVSQTPSNKVTEKGKYVELRCDPISGHTALYWYRQSLGQGPEFLIYFQGTGAADDSGLPNDRFFAVRPEGSVSTLKIQRTERGDSAVYLCASTYSPNGELFFGEGSRLTVL.